The T cell receptor beta chain under discussion was sequenced for a study of T cell responses to AZD1222 COVID-19 vaccine. Here immunoSEQ multiplex PCR was the method, and the copy in TCRdb shows in-frame clones only, minus some. The data contain roughly 160,000 clones, less than 95% of them singletons. The CDR3 sequence is 14 residues long. Trimming cost V 3 bases and J 9 bases; bases outside gene matches: 8. The germline gives CDR1 KGHSH, CDR2 LQKENI. This clone was recorded once. Its target is not known. Findings of the study overall: Vaccine-associated CD4 TCRs ranged over spike, dominating at 160-218 and 743-854.

The receptor comes from an adult in good health. Sequenced material: peripheral blood, taken on day 0 of AZD1222 vaccination. This chain uses TRBV18 with TRBJ1-5; 7 bases align to TRBD1. CDR3 sequence: CASSPRQGASPQHF. CDR3 nucleotides: TGTGCCAGCTCACCTCGACAGGGAGCCTCGCCCCAGCATTTT.